The rows below give T cell receptor beta chains drawn from one sample of a study of T cell responses to AZD1222 COVID-19 vaccine. TCRdb's copy holds only in-frame clones and misses some; the assay was immunoSEQ multiplex PCR. The data show 150,000 to 200,000 clones, about 92% seen once. The source was peripheral blood, collected on day 0 of AZD1222 vaccination. These receptors all come from an adult in good health. Both conserved end residues are part of each CDR3. Fields, in order: D gene, J gene, clone size, V gene, CDR3 protein, CDR3 DNA. A D gene is named only where the DNA matches it firmly. Some rows mark clone size as missing; the rest say once, few, many or name a class of expanded clone.

TRBD2 TRBJ2-1 - TRBV5-4 CASSLTSGGANEQFF TGTGCCAGCAGCTTGACTAGCGGGGGGGCCAATGAGCAGTTCTTC
- TRBJ2-1 - TRBV28 CASSPPSQGTYNEQFF TGTGCCAGCAGCCCCCCTAGTCAGGGGACCTACAATGAGCAGTTCTTC
- TRBJ1-1 - TRBV5-5 CASSLEGAKAFF TGTGCCAGCAGCTTGGAGGGCGCGAAAGCTTTCTTT
- TRBJ1-5 - TRBV6-5 CASSPNKATRPQHF TGTGCCAGCAGTCCAAACAAAGCTACTCGCCCCCAGCATTTT
- TRBJ2-1 - TRBV6-2/TRBV6-3 CASSTFSSYNEQFF TGTGCCAGCAGCACTTTTAGCTCCTACAATGAGCAGTTCTTC
- TRBJ2-1 once TRBV4-2 CASSQVVGPGPASIYEQFF -
- TRBJ1-3 - TRBV7-2 CASSLMGLSGNTIYF TGTGCCAGCAGCTTGATGGGCCTCTCTGGAAACACCATATATTTT
- TRBJ1-3 - TRBV30 CAWSRRRGTGNTIYF TGTGCCTGGAGTAGAAGGCGGGGAACTGGAAACACCATATATTTT
- TRBJ2-7 - TRBV3-1/TRBV3-2 CASSQETGLDYEQYF TGTGCCAGCAGCCAAGAAACAGGTTTAGACTACGAGCAGTACTTC
- TRBJ1-1 - TRBV18 CASSPSAGTLNTEAFF TGTGCCAGCTCACCGTCCGCCGGCACCTTGAACACTGAAGCTTTCTTT
- TRBJ2-3 - TRBV7-2 CASSLGPGSTDTQYF TGTGCCAGCAGCTTAGGCCCGGGGAGCACAGATACGCAGTATTTT
- TRBJ1-2 - TRBV7-9 CASSLGGYGYTF TGTGCCAGCAGCTTAGGAGGATATGGCTACACCTTC
- TRBJ2-2 - TRBV7-3 CASSTQTGELFF TGTGCCAGCAGCACCCAGACCGGGGAGCTGTTTTTT
TRBD1 TRBJ1-2 - TRBV19 CASSAGQGGYGYTF TGTGCCAGTAGTGCGGGACAGGGCGGGTATGGCTACACCTTC
TRBD2 TRBJ2-1 once TRBV7-3 CASSPTSGGYNEQFF TGTGCCAGCAGCCCGACTAGCGGGGGATACAATGAGCAGTTCTTC
TRBD1 TRBJ2-5 once TRBV3-1/TRBV3-2 CASSQGQGRETQYF TGTGCCAGCAGCCAGGGACAGGGTCGAGAGACCCAGTACTTC
- TRBJ1-3 - TRBV19 CASSMGSSGNTIYF TGTGCCAGTAGTATGGGGAGTTCTGGAAACACCATATATTTT